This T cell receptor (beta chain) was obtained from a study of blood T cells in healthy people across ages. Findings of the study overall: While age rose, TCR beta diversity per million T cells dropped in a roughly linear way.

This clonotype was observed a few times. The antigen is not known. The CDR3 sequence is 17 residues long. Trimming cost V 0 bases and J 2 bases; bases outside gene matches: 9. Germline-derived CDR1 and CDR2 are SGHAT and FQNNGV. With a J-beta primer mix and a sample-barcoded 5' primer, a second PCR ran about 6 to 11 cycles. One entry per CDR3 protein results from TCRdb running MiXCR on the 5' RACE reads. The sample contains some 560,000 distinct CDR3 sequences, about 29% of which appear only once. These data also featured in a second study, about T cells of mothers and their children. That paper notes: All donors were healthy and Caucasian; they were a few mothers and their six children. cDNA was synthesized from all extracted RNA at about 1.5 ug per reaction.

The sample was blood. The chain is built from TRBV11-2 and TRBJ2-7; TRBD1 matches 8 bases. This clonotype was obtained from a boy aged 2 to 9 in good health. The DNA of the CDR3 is TGTGCCAGCAGCTTAGAGTGGACAGGGCAGCCCCCCTACGAGCAGTACTTC. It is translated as CASSLEWTGQPPYEQYF.